The T cell receptor (beta chain) under discussion was sequenced for a study of identical twins. This clonotype occurred a few times. TCRdb itself ran the 5' RACE reads through MiXCR, one entry per CDR3 protein. This table has around 230,000 distinct CDR3 sequences, 6% to 7% appearing once. Trimming pared 2 bases from V and 2 bases from J, leaving 10 bases between. This CDR3 comprises 14 residues. Germline CDR1 reads MNHEY; CDR2 reads SMNVEV (reference sequence). These sequences were also reported in another study, on T cells expressing NK-cell markers.

This TCR came from a woman under 30 in good health. The chain uses TRBV27 and TRBJ2-7, with unresolved D. Material: CD8+ T cells sorted from blood. CDR3 loop: CASSLMFAAYEQYF. Written as DNA, the CDR3 is TGTGCCAGCAGTTTAATGTTTGCGGCCTACGAGCAGTACTTC.